This T cell receptor (beta chain) is from a study of blood T cells in healthy people across ages. Each donor was a healthy Caucasian individual from Russia, aged about 6 to 90. Sample-barcoded 5' priming and a J-beta primer mix drove a second PCR of roughly 7 to 11 cycles. With 12 random nucleotides, a template-switch adaptor tagged each individual cDNA molecule. TCRdb re-called the 5' RACE reads through MiXCR, storing one row per CDR3 protein. The data show roughly 800,000 distinct CDR3 sequences, nearly 60% seen once. Worth noting for this clonotype: An end of the junction differs from the germline gene, which may be a read error.

The CDR3 has 15 amino acids. Germline assignment: CDR1 LGHNA and CDR2 YNFKEQ. The sequencing input was blood. This TCR came from a young man in good health. The chain employs TRBV4-2 and TRBJ1-2; D may be TRBD1 (5 bases). CDR3 protein: CASSPEGPGVYGHTF. The CDR3 DNA reads as TGTGCCAGCAGCCCAGAGGGCCCGGGGGTCTATGGCCACACCTTC.